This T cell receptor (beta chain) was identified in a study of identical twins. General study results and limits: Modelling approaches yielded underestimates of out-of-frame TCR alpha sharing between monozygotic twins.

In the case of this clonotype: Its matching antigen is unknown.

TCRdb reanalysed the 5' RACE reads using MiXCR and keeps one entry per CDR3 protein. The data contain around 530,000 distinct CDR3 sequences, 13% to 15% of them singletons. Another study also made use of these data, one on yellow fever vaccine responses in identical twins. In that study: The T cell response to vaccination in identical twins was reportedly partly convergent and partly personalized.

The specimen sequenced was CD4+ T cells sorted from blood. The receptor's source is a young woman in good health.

The CDR3 nucleotides read TGTGCCAGCAGTAGTATCAGGACCACTGAAGCTTTCTTT. The encoded protein is CASSSIRTTEAFF. The V gene is TRBV6-1, the J gene TRBJ1-1, with unresolved D. Germline lookup yields CDR1 MNHNS and CDR2 SASEGT. CDR3 length: 13 residues. Trimming removed 5 bases from V and 4 bases from J, with 11 bases in between.